The 29 T cell receptor beta chains given below trace back to one sample, sequenced in a study of cytomegalovirus exposure and HLA in healthy donors. The PCR had 60 Vbeta and 13 Jbeta primers. TCRdb keeps only in-frame clones here, not all; method: immunoSEQ multiplex PCR. The table has 100,000 or so clones, about 83% seen once; the top ten hold 6% to 7.5%. Input material: PBMCs. These receptors were collected from a man between 18 and 35 years old in good health and CMV-seronegative.

This clone has just a few counts. The chain employs TRBV6-5 and TRBJ2-1; weak D call: TRBD1 (6 bases). This CDR3 spans 13 amino acids. Germline CDR1 is MNHEY and CDR2 is SVGAGI. V was shortened by 5 bases and J by 10 bases, with 15 bases between the two germline ends. CDR3 sequence (DNA): TGTGCCAGCAGTCTCCGGGACACGACAGAGCAGTTCTTC. Amino acids: CASSLRDTTEQFF.

This chain connects TRBV28 to TRBJ1-1; a possible D gene is TRBD1 (5 bases). Trimming cost V 7 bases and J 1 base, with 16 bases left between them. Germline values: CDR1 MDHEN, CDR2 SYDVKM. The CDR3 has 15 residues. The CDR3 protein is CASTSWVGANTEAFF. The CDR3 DNA sequence: TGTGCCAGCACTTCTTGGGTAGGGGCGAACACTGAAGCTTTCTTT. The whole variable domain, filled in from reference TRBV28 and TRBJ1-1, reads DVKVTQSSRYLVKRTGEKVFLECVQDMDHENMFWYRQDPGLGLRLIYFSYDVKMKEKGDIPEGYSVSREKKERFSLILESASTNQTSMYLCASTSWVGANTEAFFGQGTRLTVV.

The V and J genes are TRBV20-1 and TRBJ1-1; TRBD1 might be the D (5 bases). The CDR3 covers 11 residues. In germline, CDR1 is DFQATT, CDR2 SNEGSKA (reference sequence). The V and J ends lost 7 bases and 1 base respectively, with 7 bases between them. The CDR3 sequence is CSVRANTEAFF. The DNA of the CDR3 is TGCAGTGTCAGGGCGAACACTGAAGCTTTCTTT.

J is TRBJ1-3 and V is TRBV5-6; D possibly corresponds to TRBD1 (6 bases). This CDR3 region has 13 residues. Germline values: CDR1 SGHDT, CDR2 YYEEEE. V lost 6 bases and J 4 bases, leaving 11 bases between the germline ends. The CDR3 loop reads CASTRTEGNTIYF. Here the CDR3 DNA reads TGTGCCAGCACTCGGACAGAGGGAAACACCATATATTTT.

The chain is built from TRBV25-1 and TRBJ2-2; possible D gene TRBD2, 5 bases. Germline lookup yields CDR1 MGHDK and CDR2 SYGVNS. The CDR3 spans 14 residues. V lost 3 bases, J lost 4 bases, and 9 bases lay in between. This chain's CDR3 is CASSDGLITGELFF. The DNA of the CDR3 is TGTGCCAGCAGTGACGGACTTATCACCGGGGAGCTGTTTTTT.

V usage is TRBV28 and J usage is TRBJ1-2; 9 bases match TRBD1. From germline, CDR1 is MDHEN and CDR2 SYDVKM. Trimming took 3 bases from V and 7 from J; bases not matched to a gene: 6. The CDR3 loop spans 14 amino acids. The CDR3 DNA sequence: TGTGCCAGCAGTTTCCCGGGACAGGGAAGTGGCTACACCTTC. It yields the protein CASSFPGQGSGYTF.

The chain is built from TRBV9 and TRBJ2-3, with unresolved D. Trimming pared 0 bases from V and 5 bases from J, leaving 10 bases between. The CDR3 consists of 14 residues. CDR1 and CDR2 from the germline V gene are SGDLS and YYNGEE. CDR3 nucleotides: TGTGCCAGCAGCGTAGACTTACGTGGAGATACGCAGTATTTT. As protein: CASSVDLRGDTQYF.

The gene calls are TRBV4-1 and TRBJ2-7; 9 bases are a match to TRBD1. Germline V CDR1 and CDR2: MGHRA, YSYEKL. V lost 3 bases to trimming and J lost 4 bases; unmatched junction nucleotides: 7. This CDR3 is built from 15 residues. In DNA form, the CDR3 reads TGCGCCAGCAGCCATCCGGGACAGGGTATGTACGAGCAGTACTTC. It codes for CASSHPGQGMYEQYF.

The CDR3 DNA follows: TGTGCCAGCAGTTACAGGAGGGTAACGAACACCGGGGAGCTGTTTTTT. Protein: CASSYRRVTNTGELFF. The chain has TRBV6-6 and TRBJ2-2, with D possibly matching TRBD2 (6 bases). This CDR3 region has 16 residues. Germline V gene sequence: CDR1 MNHNY, CDR2 SVGAGI (reference sequence). The V gene lost 2 bases and the J gene lost 0 bases, with 10 bases spanning the gap.

The rearrangement joins TRBV6-5 to TRBJ2-7, with 9 bases that match TRBD2. This CDR3 region has 14 residues. Germline loops: CDR1 MNHEY, CDR2 SVGAGI. The V gene end was trimmed by 4 bases and the J gene end by 2 bases; junction bases not matched to a gene: 3. The CDR3 DNA reads TGTGCCAGCAGTTCGACTAGCGGACCCTACGAGCAGTACTTC. Its protein product is CASSSTSGPYEQYF.

The V and J genes are TRBV6-5 and TRBJ1-4; D is possibly TRBD1 (6 bases). Per the germline V gene, CDR1 is MNHEY and CDR2 is SVGAGI. This CDR3 is 13 amino acids long. V was trimmed by 5 bases and J by 11 bases, leaving 15 bases between them. The CDR3 coding sequence is TGTGCCAGCAGTGAAGCAGCAGGGGCCAAACTGTTTTTT. This translates into CASSEAAGAKLFF.

The sample holds one count of this clone. The chain links TRBV4-3 to TRBJ2-5, with 9 positions matching TRBD2. Germline CDR1 is LGHNA and CDR2 is YSLEER. The CDR3 is made up of 15 amino acids. V lost 0 bases and J lost 5; bases outside the gene matches: 4. The CDR3 DNA reads as TGCGCCAGCAGCCAAGAGGTAGCGGGAGTGGAGACCCAGTACTTC. It encodes CASSQEVAGVETQYF.

The gene calls are TRBV28 and TRBJ2-1; D gene unclear. Germline V CDR1 and CDR2: MDHEN, SYDVKM. Trimming stripped 5 bases from V and 0 bases from J, with 14 bases between. The CDR3 is 16 amino acids. Here the CDR3 reads CASSTTIESSYNEQFF. The CDR3 nucleotides are TGTGCCAGCAGTACAACGATCGAAAGCTCCTACAATGAGCAGTTCTTC.

The chain couples TRBV6-1 to TRBJ2-7, with 8 bases lining up with TRBD2. This CDR3 contains 14 residues. Germline V gives CDR1 MNHNS, CDR2 SASEGT. Unmatched junction bases numbered 10, after V lost 9 bases and J lost 3 bases. CDR3 amino acids: CASSWASGLYEQYF. DNA for the CDR3: TGTGCCAGTTCGTGGGCTAGCGGGCTCTACGAGCAGTACTTC.

The rearrangement links TRBV27 to TRBJ2-7; 10 bases match TRBD2. This CDR3 comprises 15 residues. Germline V CDR1 and CDR2: MNHEY, SMNVEV (reference sequence). The V and J ends lost 6 bases and 3 bases, in that order; junction bases with no gene match: 8. Written as DNA, the CDR3 is TGTGCCAGCAGACCCCTAGCGGGAGTGGTCTACGAGCAGTACTTC. As protein: CASRPLAGVVYEQYF.

The chain recombines TRBV5-6 with TRBJ2-5; D is undetermined. The CDR3 has 13 residues. V was trimmed by 2 bases and J by 5 bases, leaving 10 bases between them. Germline V lookup: CDR1 SGHDT, CDR2 YYEEEE. CDR3 sequence (DNA): TGTGCCAGCAGCTTTCCCCCCGCGGAGACCCAGTACTTC. Encoded protein: CASSFPPAETQYF.

The rearrangement links TRBV5-4 to TRBJ2-3; TRBD1 matches 9 bases. There are 16 residues in the CDR3. Germline CDR1 is SGHNT and CDR2 is YYREEE (reference sequence). The J segment lost 4 bases and the V segment lost 4 bases, leaving 10 bases of the junction unmatched. The CDR3 DNA follows: TGTGCCAGCAGCCCTAACGACAGGGGGTTGGCAGATACGCAGTATTTT. This translates into CASSPNDRGLADTQYF. The entire variable domain, with the rest obtained from reference TRBV5-4 and TRBJ2-3, is as follows: ETGVTQSPTHLIKTRGQQVTLRCSSQSGHNTVSWYQQALGQGPQFIFQYYREEENGRGNFPPRFSGLQFPNYSSELNVNALELDDSALYLCASSPNDRGLADTQYFGPGTRLTVL.

The J gene is TRBJ1-3, the V gene TRBV7-3; D uncertain. CDR1 SGHTA and CDR2 FQGTGA come from the germline V gene. Trimming left V 2 bases short and J 4 bases short, with 24 bases between. This CDR3 spans 19 amino acids. CDR3 sequence reads: CASSLEWPNSTGWGNTIYF. DNA for the CDR3: TGTGCCAGCAGCTTAGAATGGCCCAACTCGACGGGGTGGGGAAACACCATATATTTT. The full variable domain, rest sourced from reference TRBV7-3 and TRBJ1-3, is GAGVSQTPSNKVTEKGKYVELRCDPISGHTALYWYRQSLGQGPEFLIYFQGTGAADDSGLPNDRFFAVRPEGSVSTLKIQRTERGDSAVYLCASSLEWPNSTGWGNTIYFGEGSWLTVV.

The genes are TRBV4-3 and TRBJ2-1, with 11 bases lining up with TRBD2. This CDR3 is built from 15 residues. Per the germline V gene, CDR1 is LGHNA and CDR2 is YSLEER. Trimming removed 4 bases from V and 3 bases from J; junction bases left unmatched: 2. The DNA for the CDR3 is TGCGCCAGCAGCCCGCTAGCGGGAGGCTACAATGAGCAGTTCTTC. Amino acids: CASSPLAGGYNEQFF.

This clone was seen only a few times. The chain links TRBV6-1 to TRBJ1-2, with 9 positions matching TRBD1. From germline, CDR1 is MNHNS and CDR2 SASEGT. The length of the CDR3 is 15 residues. Trimming cost V 2 bases and J 5 bases; bases outside gene matches: 6. CDR3 bases: TGTGCCAGCAGTGAACCACAGGGGGCGGTTTATGGCTACACCTTC. Protein sequence: CASSEPQGAVYGYTF.

The chain is built from TRBV18 and TRBJ2-7; TRBD1 matches at 11 bases. Germline trimming cut 6 bases from V and 2 bases from J; bases unmatched to any gene: 9. Germline CDR1 and CDR2: KGHSH and LQKENI. This CDR3 has 16 residues. The CDR3 protein is CASSPSKGQGAYEQYF. DNA for the CDR3: TGTGCCAGCTCCCCTAGCAAGGGACAGGGGGCCTACGAGCAGTACTTC.

This clone was seen a single time. The chain carries TRBV7-2 and TRBJ2-3, with 10 bases lining up with TRBD2. The CDR3 has 16 amino acids. Unmatched junction bases numbered 8, after V lost 4 bases and J lost 4 bases. Germline V gene sequence: CDR1 SGHTA, CDR2 FQGNSA. CDR3 in amino acids: CASSYGGLAVPDTQYF. The CDR3 nucleotides are TGTGCCAGCAGCTACGGAGGACTAGCGGTGCCAGATACGCAGTATTTT.

On this clone itself: The identical CDR3 is also encoded by other nucleotide sequences in the sample. The chain combines TRBV28 with TRBJ2-7; D not certain. V lost 4 bases, J lost 3 bases, and 7 bases lay in between. The CDR3 runs 12 residues. Germline V gene data show CDR1 as MDHEN and CDR2 as SYDVKM. The CDR3 here is CASSSSSYEQYF. The CDR3 region has the DNA TGTGCCAGCAGTTCCTCTAGCTACGAGCAGTACTTC.

Notes on this clone: At one boundary the junction diverges from the germline segment, which might be a read error. The rearrangement uses TRBV27 and TRBJ2-5, with 7 bases matching TRBD1. The V gene's germline CDR1 is MNHEY and CDR2 SMNVEV (reference sequence). This CDR3 is built from 15 residues. CDR3 in DNA: TGTGCCAGCAGTTCGGGACAGCGGAGCTCCTACGAGCAGCACTTC. Residues: CASSSGQRSSYEQHF.

The chain combines TRBV2 with TRBJ1-4; TRBD1 matches at 12 bases. This CDR3 is built from 15 residues. CDR1 is SNHLY, CDR2 FYNNEI, per germline. J was trimmed by 9 bases and V by 5 bases; bases with no gene match: 7. The CDR3, as DNA: TGTGCCAGCAGTAAACCGGGACAGGGGGCAAAAAAACTGTTTTTT. It translates to CASSKPGQGAKKLFF.

The V gene is TRBV19, the J gene TRBJ1-2; D may be TRBD1 (6 bases). CDR3 length: 13 residues. Trimming removed 6 bases at V and 0 bases at J, with 8 bases between. The germline V gene has CDR1 LNHDA and CDR2 SQIVND (reference sequence). The CDR3 nucleotides are TGTGCCAGTAGGGACAGAGCTAACTATGGCTACACCTTC. Amino acids: CASRDRANYGYTF.

The chain employs TRBV29-1 and TRBJ2-2, with D hard to call. The CDR3 runs to 13 residues. Germline V gene sequence: CDR1 SQVTM, CDR2 ANQGSEA. V lost 6 bases to trimming and J lost 0 bases, with 8 bases between them. Here the CDR3 DNA reads TGCAGCGTAGCGCTACCGAACACCGGGGAGCTGTTTTTT. Amino acids: CSVALPNTGELFF.

This clone was found a few times. The chain recombines TRBV27 with TRBJ2-7; TRBD1 matches at 9 bases. There are 16 residues in the CDR3. The trim removed 0 bases at V and 5 bases at J, leaving 8 bases unmatched. Germline lookup yields CDR1 MNHEY and CDR2 SMNVEV (reference sequence). CDR3 sequence reads: CASSLSRDREWDEQYF. The CDR3 bases are TGTGCCAGCAGTTTATCGAGGGACAGGGAGTGGGACGAGCAGTACTTC.

This chain uses TRBV29-1 with TRBJ2-5; D may be TRBD1 (5 bases). Trimming pared 5 bases from V and 3 bases from J, leaving 10 bases between. Germline assignment: CDR1 SQVTM and CDR2 ANQGSEA. CDR3 length: 12 amino acids. CDR3 in DNA: TGCAGCGTTTACAGGACCAAAGAGACCCAGTACTTC. It specifies CSVYRTKETQYF.